The rows below give T cell receptor beta chains drawn from one sample of a study of technical replicates of blood from several donors. TCRdb keeps only in-frame clones here, not all; method: immunoSEQ multiplex PCR. The sample holds some 89,000 clones, about 94% seen once. The sequencing sample was made of T cells isolated from PBMCs. These receptors originate from a human donor in good health. The CDR3 runs from the conserved cysteine through the conserved F or W. Each record gives: clone size, V gene, D gene, CDR3 length, J gene, CDR3 protein, CDR3 DNA. D genes are given only for firm matches. Only some rows state a clone size, as once, few, many or a class for expanded clones.

size: NA
V: TRBV9
D: NA
length: 14
J: TRBJ1-1
CDR3: CASSVGAGNTEAFF
DNA: TGTGCCAGCAGCGTAGGGGCAGGGAACACTGAAGCTTTCTTT

size: NA
V: TRBV2
D: NA
length: 14
J: TRBJ1-5
CDR3: CASRQVYSNQPQHF
DNA: TGTGCCAGCCGGCAGGTCTATAGCAATCAGCCCCAGCATTTT

size: NA
V: TRBV5-3
D: TRBD1
length: 13
J: TRBJ2-4
CDR3: CARSLQGEHIQYF
DNA: TGTGCCAGAAGCTTGCAGGGGGAACACATTCAGTACTTC

size: NA
V: TRBV9
D: TRBD1
length: 20
J: TRBJ2-6
CDR3: CASSVRGVGQGKTGANVLTF
DNA: TGTGCCAGCAGCGTCAGAGGGGTGGGACAGGGGAAGACTGGGGCCAACGTCCTGACTTTC

size: NA
V: TRBV7-2
D: NA
length: 16
J: TRBJ2-1
CDR3: CAVRGGTINGYNEQFF
DNA: TGTGCCGTGAGGGGCGGGACCATAAATGGCTACAATGAGCAGTTCTTC

size: NA
V: TRBV21-1
D: NA
length: 19
J: TRBJ2-6
CDR3: CASPNSGRTSSSGANVLTF
DNA: TGTGCCAGCCCCAATAGCGGGAGAACGTCCAGCTCTGGGGCCAACGTCCTGACTTTC

size: once
V: TRBV6-5
D: NA
length: 14
J: TRBJ1-1
CDR3: CASSTNLKFQWAFF
DNA: TGTGCCAGCAGTACCAACCTTAAGTTCCAGTGGGCTTTCTTT

size: NA
V: TRBV11-2
D: TRBD2
length: 17
J: TRBJ2-1
CDR3: CASSIYLAGGGGHEQFF
DNA: TGTGCCAGCAGCATATATCTAGCGGGAGGAGGAGGGCATGAGCAGTTCTTC

size: NA
V: TRBV9
D: NA
length: 13
J: TRBJ1-2
CDR3: CASSPAATQTYTF
DNA: TGTGCCAGCAGCCCAGCGGCGACACAGACCTACACCTTC

size: NA
V: TRBV19
D: NA
length: 18
J: TRBJ1-2
CDR3: CASSMAALGTIGIYGYTF
DNA: TGTGCCAGTAGTATGGCCGCGTTAGGGACAATCGGAATCTATGGCTACACCTTC

size: NA
V: TRBV7-6
D: NA
length: 14
J: TRBJ2-7
CDR3: CASSLRRGIHEQYF
DNA: TGTGCCAGCAGCTTACGCAGGGGTATCCACGAGCAGTACTTC

size: NA
V: TRBV6-5
D: TRBD2
length: 15
J: TRBJ2-3
CDR3: CASSPEGSGKDTQYF
DNA: TGTGCCAGCAGTCCGGAGGGTAGCGGGAAAGATACGCAGTATTTT

size: NA
V: TRBV7-3
D: TRBD2
length: 15
J: TRBJ2-1
CDR3: CASSLTRREVDEQFF
DNA: TGTGCCAGCAGCTTAACGCGGCGGGAGGTCGATGAGCAGTTCTTC

size: once
V: TRBV7-9
D: NA
length: 15
J: TRBJ2-3
CDR3: CASSLALLSTDTQYF
DNA: TGTGCCAGCAGCTTAGCCCTACTATCCACAGATACGCAGTATTTT

size: once
V: TRBV11-3
D: TRBD2
length: 15
J: TRBJ2-1
CDR3: CASSLGLAEGDEQFF
DNA: TGTGCCAGCAGCTTAGGACTAGCGGAGGGGGATGAGCAGTTCTTC

size: NA
V: TRBV29-1
D: TRBD1
length: 13
J: TRBJ2-7
CDR3: CSVEGGQGYEQYF
DNA: TGCAGCGTTGAGGGGGGACAGGGCTACGAGCAGTACTTC

size: NA
V: TRBV4-1
D: TRBD2
length: 18
J: TRBJ2-1
CDR3: CASSHLGRLAGGYNEQFF
DNA: TGCGCCAGCAGCCACCTCGGCAGGCTAGCGGGAGGTTACAATGAGCAGTTCTTC

size: NA
V: TRBV5-4
D: TRBD1
length: 13
J: TRBJ1-1
CDR3: CASSWGQGTEAFF
DNA: TGTGCCAGCAGCTGGGGACAGGGCACTGAAGCTTTCTTT

size: NA
V: TRBV2
D: TRBD1
length: 16
J: TRBJ1-6
CDR3: CASSEQGTAYNSPLHF
DNA: TGTGCCAGCAGTGAACAAGGGACAGCCTATAATTCACCCCTCCACTTT

size: NA
V: TRBV14
D: NA
length: 16
J: TRBJ1-2
CDR3: CASSQDIQVALYGYTF
DNA: TGTGCCAGCAGCCAAGATATCCAGGTTGCTCTCTATGGCTACACCTTC

size: NA
V: TRBV6-5
D: TRBD1
length: 15
J: TRBJ1-5
CDR3: CASSTTGEPHQPQHF
DNA: TGTGCCAGCAGTACCACAGGGGAGCCGCATCAGCCCCAGCATTTT

size: NA
V: TRBV7-2
D: NA
length: 13
J: TRBJ2-2
CDR3: CARGGGNTGELFF
DNA: TGTGCCCGCGGAGGGGGCAACACCGGGGAGCTGTTTTTT

size: NA
V: TRBV4-2
D: TRBD2
length: 17
J: TRBJ2-7
CDR3: CASSQDSTSGFRYEQYF
DNA: TGTGCCAGCAGCCAAGACAGCACTAGCGGTTTCCGTTACGAGCAGTACTTC

size: NA
V: TRBV18
D: TRBD1
length: 17
J: TRBJ2-5
CDR3: CASSRASQFRGRETQYF
DNA: TGTGCCAGCTCACGCGCGAGCCAATTCAGGGGGAGAGAGACCCAGTACTTC

size: NA
V: TRBV10-2
D: TRBD2
length: 14
J: TRBJ2-7
CDR3: CASITGTSGYEQYF
DNA: TGCGCCAGCATTACCGGGACTAGCGGCTACGAGCAGTACTTC

size: NA
V: TRBV6-5
D: TRBD1
length: 14
J: TRBJ1-4
CDR3: CASSADRVNEKLFF
DNA: TGTGCCAGCAGTGCGGACAGGGTGAATGAAAAACTGTTTTTT

size: NA
V: TRBV7-6
D: NA
length: 14
J: TRBJ2-1
CDR3: CASSLGSSYNEQFF
DNA: TGTGCCAGCAGCTTAGGTAGTTCCTACAATGAGCAGTTCTTC

size: NA
V: TRBV28
D: NA
length: 15
J: TRBJ1-5
CDR3: CASSLAGQLNQPQHF
DNA: TGTGCCAGCAGTTTGGCTGGACAGCTCAATCAGCCCCAGCATTTT

size: once
V: TRBV4-1
D: NA
length: 14
J: TRBJ2-2
CDR3: CASSPPGGRGELFF
DNA: TGCGCCAGCAGCCCCCCAGGCGGGCGCGGGGAGCTGTTTTTT

size: once
V: TRBV7-3
D: NA
length: 15
J: TRBJ1-1
CDR3: CASSSTTDRFTEAFF
DNA: TGTGCCAGCAGCTCCACTACTGACAGGTTTACTGAAGCTTTCTTT

size: NA
V: TRBV4-1
D: NA
length: 15
J: TRBJ2-1
CDR3: CASSQDPGQHNEQFF
DNA: TGCGCCAGCAGCCAAGATCCGGGACAACACAATGAGCAGTTCTTC

size: few
V: TRBV14
D: TRBD1
length: 17
J: TRBJ1-4
CDR3: CASSQERGQGGREKLFF
DNA: TGTGCCAGCAGCCAAGAGCGAGGACAGGGGGGGAGAGAAAAACTGTTTTTT

size: once
V: TRBV11-2
D: NA
length: 13
J: TRBJ2-5
CDR3: CASSLLLQETQYF
DNA: TGTGCCAGCAGCTTATTACTTCAAGAGACCCAGTACTTC

size: NA
V: TRBV4-1
D: TRBD1
length: 16
J: TRBJ2-7
CDR3: CASSQPRQGSSYEQYF
DNA: TGCGCCAGCAGCCAACCCCGACAGGGTAGCTCCTACGAGCAGTACTTC

size: NA
V: TRBV7-2
D: NA
length: 15
J: TRBJ2-7
CDR3: CASSLPQGYSHEQYF
DNA: TGTGCCAGCAGCTTACCTCAGGGGTATAGCCACGAGCAGTACTTC

size: NA
V: TRBV27
D: NA
length: 15
J: TRBJ1-2
CDR3: CASSTFDRPTYGYTF
DNA: TGCGCCAGCAGTACCTTTGACAGGCCCACTTATGGCTACACCTTC

size: NA
V: TRBV14
D: NA
length: 13
J: TRBJ2-1
CDR3: CASSQEIPSEQFF
DNA: TGTGCCAGCAGCCAAGAGATTCCTAGCGAGCAGTTCTTC

size: NA
V: TRBV11-2
D: NA
length: 15
J: TRBJ2-2
CDR3: CASRSVRTNTGELFF
DNA: TGTGCCAGCAGATCGGTCCGTACGAACACCGGGGAGCTGTTTTTT

size: NA
V: TRBV6-1
D: NA
length: 15
J: TRBJ2-3
CDR3: CASSDGLSRADTQYF
DNA: TGTGCCAGCAGTGACGGTCTGTCGCGGGCAGATACGCAGTATTTT

size: NA
V: TRBV7-9
D: TRBD2
length: 17
J: TRBJ2-1
CDR3: CASVAGLAGGEHNEQFF
DNA: TGTGCCAGCGTGGCGGGACTAGCGGGGGGAGAACACAATGAGCAGTTCTTC

size: NA
V: TRBV5-1
D: TRBD2
length: 17
J: TRBJ2-5
CDR3: CASSFGTSGRRQETQYF
DNA: TGCGCCAGCAGCTTTGGTACTAGCGGGAGACGTCAAGAGACCCAGTACTTC

size: NA
V: TRBV15
D: NA
length: 11
J: TRBJ2-1
CDR3: CATSTYNEQFF
DNA: TGTGCCACCAGCACATACAATGAGCAGTTCTTC

size: NA
V: TRBV9
D: TRBD2
length: 17
J: TRBJ2-5
CDR3: CASSATSGSPSGETQYF
DNA: TGTGCCAGCAGCGCGACTAGCGGGAGTCCCAGTGGCGAGACCCAGTACTTC

size: NA
V: TRBV30
D: TRBD1
length: 13
J: TRBJ1-2
CDR3: CAWSVGTGVGYTF
DNA: TGTGCCTGGAGTGTTGGGACAGGCGTGGGCTACACCTTC

size: NA
V: TRBV29-1
D: NA
length: 12
J: TRBJ1-1
CDR3: CSVDQGGTEAFF
DNA: TGCAGCGTTGATCAAGGGGGCACTGAAGCTTTCTTT

size: NA
V: TRBV5-1
D: TRBD2
length: 16
J: TRBJ2-2
CDR3: CASSFPSGINTGELFF
DNA: TGCGCCAGCAGCTTCCCTAGCGGGATTAACACCGGGGAGCTGTTTTTT